The clone carrying this TCR beta chain was seen only a few times. Its antigen remains unknown. The data derive from a study of T cell repertoires in cytomegalovirus infection. Background on the study: CMV epitopes, recently identified HLA-C-restricted and well-studied HLA-B-restricted, were used.

The V gene's germline CDR1 is SQVTM and CDR2 ANQGSEA. The CDR3 runs 12 residues. V shed 7 bases and J shed 5 bases, with 14 bases lying between them. TCRdb passed the reads through MiXCR, listing each CDR3 protein once. The sample has 800,000 to 950,000 distinct CDR3 sequences; 30% to 35% are singletons. The source material was cultured CD8+ T cells from PBMCs, sampled from culture after CMV antigen stimulation. The chain uses TRBV29-1 and TRBJ1-1; D perhaps matches TRBD1 (5 bases). The TCR originated in a human donor in good health (CMV status not recorded). Some clones in this sample may be carry-over from other donors' samples. CDR3 loop: CSGARDGTEAFF. DNA for the CDR3: TGCAGCGGAGCCCGGGACGGAACTGAAGCTTTCTTT.